The 3 T cell receptor beta chains reported below all come from one sample, sequenced in a study of shared clonotypes between healthy human individuals. The assay was immunoSEQ multiplex PCR, and TCRdb's table has in-frame clones only and misses some. The sample records 2 million to 2.5 million clones, approximately 96% being singletons. The sequencing sample was made of naive CD4+ T cells sorted from blood. Subset here: CD45RA+ positively selected. The source of these receptors is a man aged 18 to 30 in good health.

The chain carries TRBV30 and TRBJ2-7; D unclear. V was trimmed by 2 bases and J by 1 base, leaving 15 bases between them. Germline values: CDR1 GTSNPN, CDR2 SVGIG (reference sequence). CDR3 length: 15 amino acids. CDR3 loop: CAWSRKERLSYEQYF. Written as DNA, the CDR3 is TGTGCCTGGAGTAGGAAGGAGCGTTTATCCTACGAGCAGTACTTC.

This clone appeared a single time. The V gene is TRBV10-3, the J gene TRBJ2-1; no firm D call. From germline, CDR1 is ENHRY and CDR2 SYGVKD. With 1 base removed from V and 8 bases from J, the gap between germline ends came to 6 bases. The CDR3 runs 12 residues. The CDR3 sequence is CAISEYRDEQFF. DNA for the CDR3: TGTGCCATCAGTGAGTATAGGGATGAGCAGTTCTTC.

This sequence joins TRBV18 and TRBJ1-5; D gene unclear. Between the trimmed V and J ends, which lost 2 bases and 4 bases, there was a span of 9 bases. This CDR3 comprises 14 residues. Germline V lookup: CDR1 KGHSH, CDR2 LQKENI. In nucleotides, the CDR3 is TGTGCCAGCTCACCAGATGGCACGAATCAGCCCCAGCATTTT. As protein: CASSPDGTNQPQHF. Supplemented by reference TRBV18 and TRBJ1-5, the full variable domain reads NAGVMQNPRHLVRRRGQEARLRCSPMKGHSHVYWYRQLPEEGLKFMVYLQKENIIDESGMPKERFSAEFPKEGPSILRIQQVVRGDSAAYFCASSPDGTNQPQHFGDGTRLSIL.